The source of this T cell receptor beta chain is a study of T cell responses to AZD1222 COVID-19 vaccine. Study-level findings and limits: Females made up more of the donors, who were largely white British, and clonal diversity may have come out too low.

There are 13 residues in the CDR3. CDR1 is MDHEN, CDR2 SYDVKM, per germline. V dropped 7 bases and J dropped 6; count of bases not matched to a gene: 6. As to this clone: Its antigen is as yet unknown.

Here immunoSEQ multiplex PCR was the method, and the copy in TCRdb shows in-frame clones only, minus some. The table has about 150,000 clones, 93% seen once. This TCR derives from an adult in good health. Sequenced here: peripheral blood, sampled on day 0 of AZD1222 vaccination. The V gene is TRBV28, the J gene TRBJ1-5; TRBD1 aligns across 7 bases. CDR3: CASTSGTVQPQHF. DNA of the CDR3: TGTGCCAGCACCTCCGGGACAGTTCAGCCCCAGCATTTT.